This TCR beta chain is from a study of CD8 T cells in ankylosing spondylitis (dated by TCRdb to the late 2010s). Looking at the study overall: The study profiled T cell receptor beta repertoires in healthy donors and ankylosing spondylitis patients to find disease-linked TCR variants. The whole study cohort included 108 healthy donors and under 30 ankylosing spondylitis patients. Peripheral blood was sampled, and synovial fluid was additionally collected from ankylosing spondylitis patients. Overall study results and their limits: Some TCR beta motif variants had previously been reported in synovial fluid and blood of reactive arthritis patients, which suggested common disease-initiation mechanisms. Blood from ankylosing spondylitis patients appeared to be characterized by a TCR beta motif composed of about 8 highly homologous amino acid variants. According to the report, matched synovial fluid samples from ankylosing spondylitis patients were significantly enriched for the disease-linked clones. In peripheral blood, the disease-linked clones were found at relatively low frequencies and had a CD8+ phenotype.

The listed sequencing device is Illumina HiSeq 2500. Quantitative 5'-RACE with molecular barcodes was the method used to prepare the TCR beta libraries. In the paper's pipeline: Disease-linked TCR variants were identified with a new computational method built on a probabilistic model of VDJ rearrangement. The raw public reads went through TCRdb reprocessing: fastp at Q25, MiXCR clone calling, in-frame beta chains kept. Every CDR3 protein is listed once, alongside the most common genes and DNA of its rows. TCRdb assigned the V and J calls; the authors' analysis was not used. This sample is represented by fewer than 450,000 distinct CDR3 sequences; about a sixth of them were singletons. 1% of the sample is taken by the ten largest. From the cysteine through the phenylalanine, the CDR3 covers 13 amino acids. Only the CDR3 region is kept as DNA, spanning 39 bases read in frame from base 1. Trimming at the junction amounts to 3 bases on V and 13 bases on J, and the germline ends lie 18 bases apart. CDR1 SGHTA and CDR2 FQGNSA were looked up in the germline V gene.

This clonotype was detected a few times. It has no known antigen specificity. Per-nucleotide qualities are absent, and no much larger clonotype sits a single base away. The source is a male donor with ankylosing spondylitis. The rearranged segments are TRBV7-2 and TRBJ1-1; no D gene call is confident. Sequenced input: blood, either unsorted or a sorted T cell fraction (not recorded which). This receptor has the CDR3 CASSFWVPSEGFF. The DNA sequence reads TGTGCCAGCAGCTTTTGGGTCCCGTCAGAGGGTTTCTTT.